Listed below are T cell receptor beta chains from one sample, sequenced in a study of T cell responses to AZD1222 COVID-19 vaccine. The method was immunoSEQ multiplex PCR; TCRdb's version includes in-frame clones alone and lacks a portion of them. The sample holds under 200,000 clones, roughly 90% seen once. The specimen comprised peripheral blood, sampled on day 0 of AZD1222 vaccination. Every receptor here comes from an adult in good health. Each CDR3 is given with its conserved first and last residue. Fields, in order: V gene, clone size, J gene, CDR3 length, D gene, CDR3 DNA, CDR3 protein. The D gene is left open where the match is weak. The size of a clone is reported for some rows only, either as once, few or many, or as a class for expanded clones.

v_gene: TRBV4-3; abundance: medium-sized; j_gene: TRBJ2-6; len: 17; d_gene: TRBD1; CDR3nt: TGCGCCAGCAGCCAAGAGGGACAGAACTCTGGGGCCAACGTCCTGACTTTC; CDR3aa: CASSQEGQNSGANVLTF
v_gene: TRBV5-1; abundance: -; j_gene: TRBJ2-7; len: 17; d_gene: -; CDR3nt: TGCGCCAGCAGCTTGTGGGGAAGGGAACTCCGAACCTACGAGCAGTACTTC; CDR3aa: CASSLWGRELRTYEQYF
v_gene: TRBV5-1; abundance: -; j_gene: TRBJ2-2; len: 16; d_gene: -; CDR3nt: TGCGCCAGCGTCGCTCAGCCGACCCTGAACACCGGGGAGCTGTTTTTT; CDR3aa: CASVAQPTLNTGELFF
v_gene: TRBV7-7; abundance: -; j_gene: TRBJ2-5; len: 15; d_gene: TRBD1; CDR3nt: TGTGCTAGCAGCCCGGGACAGGGAGTCCGGGAGACCCAGTACTTC; CDR3aa: CASSPGQGVRETQYF
v_gene: TRBV27; abundance: -; j_gene: TRBJ1-1; len: 14; d_gene: -; CDR3nt: TGTGCCAGCAGTTTATTCATCGGGGACACTGAAGCTTTCTTT; CDR3aa: CASSLFIGDTEAFF
v_gene: TRBV6-1; abundance: few; j_gene: TRBJ1-4; len: 16; d_gene: -; CDR3nt: TGTGCCAGCAGTGAAGGTCAGAACAGGGCCGCTGAAAAACTGTTTTTT; CDR3aa: CASSEGQNRAAEKLFF
v_gene: TRBV7-8; abundance: few; j_gene: TRBJ1-6; len: 14; d_gene: -; CDR3nt: TGTGCCAGCAGCCCCGGGACTCCAGATTCACCCCTCCACTTT; CDR3aa: CASSPGTPDSPLHF
v_gene: TRBV18; abundance: -; j_gene: TRBJ2-3; len: 13; d_gene: -; CDR3nt: TGTGCCAGCTCTCGTCCTAGCACAGATACGCAGTATTTT; CDR3aa: CASSRPSTDTQYF
v_gene: TRBV19; abundance: few; j_gene: TRBJ1-1; len: 14; d_gene: -; CDR3nt: TGTGCCAGTAGTATCCGGGCCGCGAACACTGAAGCTTTCTTT; CDR3aa: CASSIRAANTEAFF
v_gene: TRBV10-3; abundance: -; j_gene: TRBJ2-3; len: 14; d_gene: -; CDR3nt: TGTGCCATCAGGCCGGGGACCACCACAGATACGCAGTATTTT; CDR3aa: CAIRPGTTTDTQYF
v_gene: TRBV4-1; abundance: -; j_gene: TRBJ2-7; len: 15; d_gene: TRBD1; CDR3nt: TGCGCCAGCAGCCAAGAGGGACAGCTAGCCTACGAGCAGTACTTC; CDR3aa: CASSQEGQLAYEQYF
v_gene: TRBV7-7; abundance: -; j_gene: TRBJ2-3; len: 15; d_gene: -; CDR3nt: TGTGCCAGCAGCTACAGTCAGGTCCCCGGGGATACGCAGTATTTT; CDR3aa: CASSYSQVPGDTQYF
v_gene: TRBV30; abundance: few; j_gene: TRBJ1-5; len: 14; d_gene: -; CDR3nt: TGTGCCTGGAGTGCAGACAGTTCCAATCAGCCCCAGCATTTT; CDR3aa: CAWSADSSNQPQHF
v_gene: TRBV6-5; abundance: -; j_gene: TRBJ1-1; len: 14; d_gene: TRBD1; CDR3nt: TGTGCCAGCACCAGGGGGGGCCTCTCCACTGAAGCTTTCTTT; CDR3aa: CASTRGGLSTEAFF
v_gene: TRBV4-3; abundance: -; j_gene: TRBJ2-3; len: 16; d_gene: -; CDR3nt: TGCGCCAGCAGCCAAGAGTCTTGGGTGAGCACAGATACGCAGTATTTT; CDR3aa: CASSQESWVSTDTQYF
v_gene: TRBV18; abundance: once; j_gene: TRBJ1-5; len: 17; d_gene: -; CDR3nt: TGTGCCAGCTCACTTTTCCGAACCGGAGGGGGGGATCAGCCCCAGCATTTT; CDR3aa: CASSLFRTGGGDQPQHF
v_gene: TRBV6-6; abundance: -; j_gene: TRBJ2-7; len: 15; d_gene: TRBD1; CDR3nt: TGTGCCAGCAGTTACCTCGGACAGGGTATCGACGAGCAGTACTTC; CDR3aa: CASSYLGQGIDEQYF
v_gene: TRBV6-2/TRBV6-3; abundance: -; j_gene: TRBJ1-1; len: 13; d_gene: -; CDR3nt: TGTGCCAGCACCCCATCCAGCCAGGGGGAAGCTTTCTTT; CDR3aa: CASTPSSQGEAFF
v_gene: TRBV28; abundance: -; j_gene: TRBJ1-4; len: 14; d_gene: -; CDR3nt: TGTGCCAGCAGCCCAGGAGCAACTAATGAAAAACTGTTTTTT; CDR3aa: CASSPGATNEKLFF
v_gene: TRBV21-1; abundance: -; j_gene: TRBJ1-2; len: 16; d_gene: -; CDR3nt: TGTGCCAGCAGCAAAGTAAAATCGGCAGGACCTTATGGCTACACCTTC; CDR3aa: CASSKVKSAGPYGYTF
v_gene: TRBV2; abundance: -; j_gene: TRBJ1-1; len: 17; d_gene: -; CDR3nt: TGTGCCATCCAAGGAGGGCAGGTGTACAAGCTGAACACTGAAGCTTTCTTT; CDR3aa: CAIQGGQVYKLNTEAFF
v_gene: TRBV10-3; abundance: -; j_gene: TRBJ2-7; len: 15; d_gene: TRBD2; CDR3nt: TGTGCCATCAGTGAGGGACTAGCAGCTTTGAAAGAGCAGTACTTC; CDR3aa: CAISEGLAALKEQYF
v_gene: TRBV19; abundance: -; j_gene: TRBJ1-4; len: 12; d_gene: -; CDR3nt: TGTGCCAGTAGTCCAAGGGGGTGGAAACTGTTTTTT; CDR3aa: CASSPRGWKLFF
v_gene: TRBV24-1; abundance: -; j_gene: TRBJ2-2; len: 11; d_gene: -; CDR3nt: TGTGCCACCTGGGGGGCCGGGGAGCTGTTTTTT; CDR3aa: CATWGAGELFF
v_gene: TRBV30; abundance: few; j_gene: TRBJ1-3; len: 17; d_gene: -; CDR3nt: TGTGCCTGGAGCTTATCGGACGGCCGACTCTCTGGAAACACCATATATTTT; CDR3aa: CAWSLSDGRLSGNTIYF
v_gene: TRBV6-1; abundance: -; j_gene: TRBJ1-3; len: 16; d_gene: -; CDR3nt: TGTGCCAGCAGTGAAGCGGGTCTACACTATGGAAACACCATATATTTT; CDR3aa: CASSEAGLHYGNTIYF
v_gene: TRBV7-9; abundance: -; j_gene: TRBJ1-4; len: 15; d_gene: -; CDR3nt: TGTGCCAGCAGTCAAACGGGGATGTCTAATGAAAAACTGTTTTTT; CDR3aa: CASSQTGMSNEKLFF
v_gene: TRBV19; abundance: -; j_gene: TRBJ1-1; len: 14; d_gene: -; CDR3nt: TGTGCCAGTAGTATCGAGGGAATGAACACTGAAGCTTTCTTT; CDR3aa: CASSIEGMNTEAFF
v_gene: TRBV28; abundance: -; j_gene: TRBJ1-1; len: 16; d_gene: -; CDR3nt: TGTGCCAGCAGTTTATACGAGACACTTACCTACACTGAAGCTTTCTTT; CDR3aa: CASSLYETLTYTEAFF
v_gene: TRBV2; abundance: -; j_gene: TRBJ1-6; len: 16; d_gene: TRBD1; CDR3nt: TGTGCCAGCAGTGCATCGGGACAGGGGGCTAATTCACCCCTCCACTTT; CDR3aa: CASSASGQGANSPLHF
v_gene: TRBV6-2/TRBV6-3; abundance: -; j_gene: TRBJ1-5; len: 14; d_gene: -; CDR3nt: TGTGCCAGCAGTTACACCCAGGAGGGGCAGCCCCAGCATTTT; CDR3aa: CASSYTQEGQPQHF
v_gene: TRBV18; abundance: -; j_gene: TRBJ1-2; len: 16; d_gene: -; CDR3nt: TGTGCCAGCTCAGCCCTTACAGGGAACCTTAACTATGGCTACACCTTC; CDR3aa: CASSALTGNLNYGYTF
v_gene: TRBV7-8; abundance: few; j_gene: TRBJ1-1; len: 14; d_gene: -; CDR3nt: TGTGCCAGCAGCCTCGGGGGGGTTGGCACTGAAGCTTTCTTT; CDR3aa: CASSLGGVGTEAFF
v_gene: TRBV5-1; abundance: once; j_gene: TRBJ2-7; len: 15; d_gene: TRBD2; CDR3nt: TGCGCCAGCAGCTCCGCGGAGGGGAGGGCCTACGAGCAGTACTTC; CDR3aa: CASSSAEGRAYEQYF
v_gene: TRBV28; abundance: once; j_gene: TRBJ1-2; len: 12; d_gene: -; CDR3nt: TGTGCCAGCAGTTTGCGTAACTATGGCTACACCTTC; CDR3aa: CASSLRNYGYTF
v_gene: TRBV24-1; abundance: once; j_gene: TRBJ2-1; len: 15; d_gene: -; CDR3nt: TGTGCCACCAGTGATTTGTTCCTGGGGGGCAATGAGCAGTTCTTC; CDR3aa: CATSDLFLGGNEQFF
v_gene: TRBV28; abundance: -; j_gene: TRBJ1-6; len: 13; d_gene: -; CDR3nt: TGTGCCAGCAGGGGACAAGCAAATTCACCCCTCCACTTT; CDR3aa: CASRGQANSPLHF
v_gene: TRBV4-1; abundance: -; j_gene: TRBJ1-2; len: 17; d_gene: TRBD1; CDR3nt: TGCGCCAGCAGCCTAGAGCAGGGGTGGACAGGAGGCTATGGCTACACCTTC; CDR3aa: CASSLEQGWTGGYGYTF
v_gene: TRBV24-1; abundance: once; j_gene: TRBJ2-3; len: 15; d_gene: -; CDR3nt: TGTGCCACCAGTGACCACTTGTTCAGCACAGATACGCAGTATTTT; CDR3aa: CATSDHLFSTDTQYF
v_gene: TRBV5-1; abundance: -; j_gene: TRBJ1-1; len: 15; d_gene: TRBD1; CDR3nt: TGCGCCAGCAGCCTAGGACAGGGGGAGAACACTGAAGCTTTCTTT; CDR3aa: CASSLGQGENTEAFF
v_gene: TRBV12-3/TRBV12-4; abundance: -; j_gene: TRBJ2-3; len: 13; d_gene: -; CDR3nt: TGTGCCAGCACCTATCTGTCCACAGATACGCAGTATTTT; CDR3aa: CASTYLSTDTQYF
v_gene: TRBV18; abundance: -; j_gene: TRBJ2-1; len: 13; d_gene: -; CDR3nt: TGTGCCAGCTCACTTTCCGGGCCTAATGAGCAGTTCTTC; CDR3aa: CASSLSGPNEQFF
v_gene: TRBV9; abundance: -; j_gene: TRBJ1-2; len: 18; d_gene: -; CDR3nt: TGTGCCAGCAGCGTAGATGAAAGGGCCAGAGGCGGCAACTATGGCTACACCTTC; CDR3aa: CASSVDERARGGNYGYTF
v_gene: TRBV6-2/TRBV6-3; abundance: -; j_gene: TRBJ1-5; len: 15; d_gene: -; CDR3nt: TGTGCCAGCAGTTTACAGCCCTATAGCAATCAGCCCCAGCATTTT; CDR3aa: CASSLQPYSNQPQHF
v_gene: TRBV2; abundance: -; j_gene: TRBJ2-5; len: 14; d_gene: TRBD1; CDR3nt: TGTGCCAGCAGAGTGGGACAGGACCAAGAGACCCAGTACTTC; CDR3aa: CASRVGQDQETQYF
v_gene: TRBV10-3; abundance: few; j_gene: TRBJ2-2; len: 17; d_gene: TRBD2; CDR3nt: TGTGCCATCAGTTCCCAGAGCGGGGACCGGGGCACCGGGGAGCTGTTTTTT; CDR3aa: CAISSQSGDRGTGELFF
v_gene: TRBV18; abundance: -; j_gene: TRBJ2-3; len: 16; d_gene: TRBD2; CDR3nt: TGTGCCAGCTCACCACTGAAAGCGGGAGGGCCTAATACGCAGTATTTT; CDR3aa: CASSPLKAGGPNTQYF
v_gene: TRBV19; abundance: -; j_gene: TRBJ1-2; len: 16; d_gene: TRBD1; CDR3nt: TGTGCCAGTAGTATAGTAAGGAGACAGGGTGACTATGGCTACACCTTC; CDR3aa: CASSIVRRQGDYGYTF
v_gene: TRBV28; abundance: -; j_gene: TRBJ1-2; len: 15; d_gene: -; CDR3nt: TGTGCCAGCAGCCCTTCACTTAGAGGGGTCTATGGCTACACCTTC; CDR3aa: CASSPSLRGVYGYTF
v_gene: TRBV9; abundance: -; j_gene: TRBJ1-3; len: 13; d_gene: -; CDR3nt: TGTGCCAGCAGCGACCGGGGAGGAAACACCATATATTTT; CDR3aa: CASSDRGGNTIYF
v_gene: TRBV4-2; abundance: once; j_gene: TRBJ1-1; len: 16; d_gene: TRBD1; CDR3nt: TGTGCCAGCAGCCAGGCCGGACAGGGGGCGGCCACTGAAGCTTTCTTT; CDR3aa: CASSQAGQGAATEAFF
v_gene: TRBV6-5; abundance: -; j_gene: TRBJ1-1; len: 15; d_gene: -; CDR3nt: TGTGCCAGTTCTTCTATGAGGGACATCACCCCCGAAGCTTTCTTT; CDR3aa: CASSSMRDITPEAFF
v_gene: TRBV4-2; abundance: -; j_gene: TRBJ1-2; len: 11; d_gene: -; CDR3nt: TGTGCCAGCAGCCTCAGGAATGGCTACACCTTC; CDR3aa: CASSLRNGYTF
v_gene: TRBV7-6; abundance: once; j_gene: TRBJ1-1; len: 19; d_gene: TRBD1; CDR3nt: TGTGCCAGCAGCTTAGGTCCGGGACAGGGGGCGCGGAGGGACACTGAAGCTTTCTTT; CDR3aa: CASSLGPGQGARRDTEAFF
v_gene: TRBV7-2; abundance: -; j_gene: TRBJ2-7; len: 12; d_gene: -; CDR3nt: TGTGCCAGCAGCTTATCTCTCTACGAGCAGTACTTC; CDR3aa: CASSLSLYEQYF
v_gene: TRBV10-3; abundance: -; j_gene: TRBJ1-5; len: 14; d_gene: TRBD1; CDR3nt: TGTGCCATCAGTACGACAGGGGGGAATAGGCCCCAGCATTTT; CDR3aa: CAISTTGGNRPQHF
v_gene: TRBV27; abundance: -; j_gene: TRBJ2-7; len: 14; d_gene: -; CDR3nt: TGTGCCAGCAGTTTCGGGCCGACACACTACGAGCAGTACTTC; CDR3aa: CASSFGPTHYEQYF
v_gene: TRBV4-3; abundance: once; j_gene: TRBJ1-2; len: 13; d_gene: -; CDR3nt: TGCGCCATCGATAGGGCGCCTGCGGCCGGCTACACCTTC; CDR3aa: CAIDRAPAAGYTF
v_gene: TRBV28; abundance: -; j_gene: TRBJ2-3; len: 15; d_gene: -; CDR3nt: TGTGCCAGCAGTTTTAGCGGGACAGGCACAGATACGCAGTATTTT; CDR3aa: CASSFSGTGTDTQYF